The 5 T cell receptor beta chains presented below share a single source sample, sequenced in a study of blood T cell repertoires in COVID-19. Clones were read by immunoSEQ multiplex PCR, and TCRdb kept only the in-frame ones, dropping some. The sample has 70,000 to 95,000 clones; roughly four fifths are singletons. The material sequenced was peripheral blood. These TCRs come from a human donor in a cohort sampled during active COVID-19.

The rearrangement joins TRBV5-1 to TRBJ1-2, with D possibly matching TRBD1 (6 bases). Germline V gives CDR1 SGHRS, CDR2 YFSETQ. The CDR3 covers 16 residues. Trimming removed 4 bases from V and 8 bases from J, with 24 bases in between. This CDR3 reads CASSEGTLYTTLGYTF. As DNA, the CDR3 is TGCGCCAGCAGCGAGGGGACACTGTATACCACCTTGGGCTACACCTTC.

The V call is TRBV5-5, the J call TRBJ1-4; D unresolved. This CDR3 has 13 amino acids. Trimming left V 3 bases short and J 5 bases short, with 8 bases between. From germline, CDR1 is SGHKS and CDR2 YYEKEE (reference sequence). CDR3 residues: CASSSHSNEKLFF. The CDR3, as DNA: TGTGCCAGCAGCTCTCACTCGAATGAAAAACTGTTTTTT.

CDR3 in amino acids: CASSPLRSTGFGLVNTEAFF. Written as DNA, the CDR3 is TGTGCCAGCTCACCCCTTCGGTCAACGGGGTTCGGTTTGGTGAACACTGAAGCTTTCTTT. The genes are TRBV18 and TRBJ1-1; D is uncertain. The CDR3 has 20 amino acids. V gave up 3 bases and J gave up 0 bases, with 26 bases separating them. The germline gives CDR1 KGHSH, CDR2 LQKENI.

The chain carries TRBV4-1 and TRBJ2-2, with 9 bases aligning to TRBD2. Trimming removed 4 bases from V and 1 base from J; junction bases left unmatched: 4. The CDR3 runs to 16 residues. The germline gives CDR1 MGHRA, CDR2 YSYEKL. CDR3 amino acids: CASSRGLALNTGELFF. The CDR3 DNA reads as TGCGCCAGCAGCCGAGGACTAGCGCTGAACACCGGGGAGCTGTTTTTT.

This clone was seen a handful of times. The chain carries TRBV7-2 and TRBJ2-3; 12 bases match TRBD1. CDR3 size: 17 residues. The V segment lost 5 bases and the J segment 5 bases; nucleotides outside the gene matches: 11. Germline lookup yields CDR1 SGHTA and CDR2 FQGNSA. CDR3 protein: CASSPYGDRGRGDTQYF. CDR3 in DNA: TGTGCCAGCAGCCCTTATGGGGACAGGGGGCGCGGAGATACGCAGTATTTT.